The 21 T cell receptor beta chains in this list originate from one sample, sequenced in a study of human T cells and chemical hapten exposure. Via MiXCR, TCRdb re-called the RACE reads, giving one row per CDR3 protein. The sample lists some 180,000 distinct CDR3 sequences, under 25% occurring once. As for time point: patch test 1, 2 weeks after DPC sensitization. Treatment denoted: therapeutic diphenylcyclopropenone sensitization with weekly scalp DPC. The specimen was whole blood, collected in connection with sensitization to the hapten diphenylcyclopropenone (DPC). The receptor set was obtained from a woman aged 45-65 years with alopecia areata. Some clones in this sample may be carry-over from other donors' samples.

The J gene is TRBJ2-1, the V gene TRBV6-5; TRBD2 agrees at 9 bases. J lost 2 bases, V lost 0 bases, and 8 bases had no gene match. CDR1 is MNHEY, CDR2 SVGAGI, per germline. This CDR3 has 18 amino acids. CDR3 in DNA: TGTGCCAGCAGTTACTCGACGGCGCTAGCGGGGACCTACAATGAGCAGTTCTTC. It specifies CASSYSTALAGTYNEQFF.

Details on this clonotype: Possible read error: a much larger clone is one base away. The chain combines TRBV11-2 with TRBJ2-2; no firm D call. The germline V gene has CDR1 SGHAT and CDR2 FQNNGV. The CDR3 totals 14 residues. CDR3 coding DNA: TGTACCAGCAGCTTAGAAGGGTACACCGGGGAGCTGTTTTTT. This codes for CTSSLEGYTGELFF.

The CDR3 reads CASSKDQGLSEAFF. The CDR3 DNA sequence: TGTGCCAGCAGCAAAGATCAGGGGTTGTCTGAAGCTTTCTTT. V usage is TRBV7-9 and J usage is TRBJ1-1, with D possibly matching TRBD1 (6 bases). The CDR3 totals 14 residues. V gave up 5 bases and J gave up 6 bases, with 16 bases separating them. Germline values: CDR1 SEHNR, CDR2 FQNEAQ (reference sequence).

The chain couples TRBV6-5 to TRBJ2-1; maybe TRBD2 (5 bases). CDR1 MNHEY and CDR2 SVGAGI come from the germline V gene. With 5 bases removed from V and 1 base from J, the gap between germline ends came to 15 bases. This CDR3 spans 16 amino acids. This chain's CDR3 is CASSPALRRSYNEQFF. In DNA form, the CDR3 reads TGTGCCAGCAGTCCCGCTCTGCGGAGGTCCTACAATGAGCAGTTCTTC.

The DNA for the CDR3 is TGTGCCAGCAGTTTATCTGGCCAAGGGAAGTTCTTC. Translated, it gives CASSLSGQGKFF. V is TRBV28 and J is TRBJ2-1; no clear D gene. There are 12 residues in the CDR3. Germline CDR1 MDHEN, CDR2 SYDVKM. Trimming stripped 1 base from V and 14 bases from J, with 12 bases between. Drawing the rest from reference TRBV28 and TRBJ2-1, the complete variable domain is DVKVTQSSRYLVKRTGEKVFLECVQDMDHENMFWYRQDPGLGLRLIYFSYDVKMKEKGDIPEGYSVSREKKERFSLILESASTNQTSMYLCASSLSGQGKFFGPGTRLTVL.

The rearrangement joins TRBV4-2 to TRBJ2-7, with D possibly TRBD2 on 6 matching bases. Trimming took 0 bases from V and 6 from J, leaving 18 bases between them. This CDR3 has 16 amino acids. Germline values: CDR1 LGHNA, CDR2 YNFKEQ. This CDR3 is CASSQEIGELGGEQYF. CDR3 coding DNA: TGTGCCAGCAGCCAAGAGATCGGGGAACTGGGAGGCGAGCAGTACTTC.

The chain recombines TRBV2 with TRBJ2-5; the D gene is possibly TRBD2 (5 bases). The germline CDR1 and CDR2 sequences are SNHLY and FYNNEI. The CDR3 runs to 15 residues. Trimming took 8 bases from V and 2 from J, leaving 18 bases between them. DNA of the CDR3: TGTGCCAGCTCCGCAGAAGGGCTAGCTCAAGAGACCCAGTACTTC. This translates into CASSAEGLAQETQYF. Drawing the rest from reference TRBV2 and TRBJ2-5, the complete variable domain is EPEVTQTPSHQVTQMGQEVILRCVPISNHLYFYWYRQILGQKVEFLVSFYNNEISEKSEIFDDQFSVERPDGSNFTLKIRSTKLEDSAMYFCASSAEGLAQETQYFGPGTRLLVL.

The CDR3, as DNA: TGCGCCAGCCGAGGTATAGCGGACACCGGGGAGCTGTTTTTT. It is translated as CASRGIADTGELFF. This chain connects TRBV5-1 to TRBJ2-2; TRBD2 might be the D (6 bases). Germline values: CDR1 SGHRS, CDR2 YFSETQ. The CDR3 spans 14 residues. V was clipped by 7 bases and J by 3 bases, with 13 bases between them.

This clonotype has at least ten counts. The chain joins TRBV12-3 or TRBV12-4 to TRBJ1-2, with D hard to call. Trimming removed 4 bases from V and 8 bases from J, with 14 bases in between. There are 13 residues in the CDR3. The CDR3 bases are TGTGCCAGCAGTTCTGGCAGGATAGGGGGCTACACCTTC. Translation: CASSSGRIGGYTF.

The gene calls are TRBV6-2 or TRBV6-3 and TRBJ2-2; D assignment may be TRBD1 or TRBD2 (5 bases each). V was clipped by 6 bases and J by 5 bases, with 16 bases between them. This CDR3 is built from 15 residues. The germline V gene encodes CDR1 MNHEY and CDR2 SVGEGT. CDR3 sequence: CASRRGSRKTGELFF. In DNA, the CDR3 is TGTGCCAGCAGACGGGGCTCCCGAAAGACCGGGGAGCTGTTTTTT.

The chain uses TRBV7-3 and TRBJ1-2; unclear D gene. CDR1 is SGHTA and CDR2 is FQGTGA in the germline V gene. The CDR3 spans 14 residues. V was shortened by 0 bases and J by 6 bases, with 11 bases between the two germline ends. In nucleotides, the CDR3 is TGTGCCAGCAGCTTAACAGGGCCCCCCGATGGCTACACCTTC. Translating gives CASSLTGPPDGYTF. Full variable domain (outside the CDR3, taken from reference TRBV7-3 and TRBJ1-2): GAGVSQTPSNKVTEKGKYVELRCDPISGHTALYWYRQSLGQGPEFLIYFQGTGAADDSGLPNDRFFAVRPEGSVSTLKIQRTERGDSAVYLCASSLTGPPDGYTFGSGTRLTVV.

The chain joins TRBV12-5 to TRBJ1-2, with TRBD1 matching over 7 bases. CDR1 and CDR2 from the germline V gene are LGHNT and FRNRAP. V lost 6 bases to trimming and J lost 4 bases; unmatched junction nucleotides: 14. This CDR3 is 16 amino acids long. Here the CDR3 DNA reads TGTGCTAGTGGCCTTACCGTCGACAGGGTCGCCTATGGCTACACCTTC. It yields the protein CASGLTVDRVAYGYTF.

The V and J genes are TRBV29-1 and TRBJ1-1, with unresolved D. V was clipped by 6 bases and J by 6 bases, with 11 bases between them. Germline V gene lookup returns CDR1 SQVTM and CDR2 ANQGSEA. This CDR3 is built from 11 residues. CDR3 sequence reads: CSVPTGAEAFF. CDR3 nucleotide sequence: TGCAGCGTCCCCACGGGCGCTGAAGCTTTCTTT.

This chain uses TRBV20-1 with TRBJ2-1; TRBD2 matches 10 bases. The CDR3 is 16 residues long. V dropped 2 bases and J dropped 0; count of bases not matched to a gene: 4. Germline CDR1 is DFQATT and CDR2 is SNEGSKA (reference sequence). This CDR3 is CSARSSGRASYNEQFF. In DNA form, the CDR3 reads TGCAGTGCTAGATCCAGCGGGAGGGCCTCCTACAATGAGCAGTTCTTC.

This chain links TRBV12-3 or TRBV12-4 with TRBJ1-2; D ambiguous. V lost 1 base to trimming and J lost 5 bases, with 11 bases between them. The CDR3 extends over 14 amino acids. The CDR3, as DNA: TGTGCCAGCAGTTTAGATGTCCGTACGTATGGCTACACCTTC. Amino acids: CASSLDVRTYGYTF.

The chain combines TRBV24-1 with TRBJ2-1, with 9 nucleotides matching TRBD2. The CDR3 consists of 15 residues. Losses at the gene ends were 1 base for V and 6 bases for J; bases not matched to a gene: 3. Per germline, CDR1 KGHDR and CDR2 SFDVKD. CDR3 nucleotide sequence: TGTGCCACCAGTGATTTCAAGCGGGAGGTCAATGAGCAGTTCTTC. Encoded protein: CATSDFKREVNEQFF.

The chain is built from TRBV12-3 or TRBV12-4 and TRBJ2-7, with D possibly called TRBD1 or TRBD2 (5 bases each). CDR3 size: 15 residues. The V gene lost 5 bases and the J gene lost 5 bases, with 19 bases spanning the gap. The CDR3 spells CASSRDGTASDEQYF. The CDR3 DNA is TGTGCCAGCAGTCGTGACGGGACCGCATCCGACGAGCAGTACTTC.

The chain joins TRBV7-9 to TRBJ1-1, with 12 positions matching TRBD1. This CDR3 contains 16 residues. The V gene's germline CDR1 is SEHNR and CDR2 FQNEAQ (reference sequence). Trimming at V came to 3 bases and at J to 6 bases, leaving 8 bases not matched to a gene. CDR3 loop: CASSFSAGQGAAEAFF. In DNA form, the CDR3 reads TGTGCCAGCAGCTTTAGCGCGGGACAGGGGGCTGCTGAAGCTTTCTTT.

This clonotype was detected a few times. The chain uses TRBV29-1 and TRBJ1-5; D is possibly TRBD1 (6 bases). Germline V gives CDR1 SQVTM, CDR2 ANQGSEA. This CDR3 spans 14 amino acids. The V end was cut by 7 bases, the J end by 7 bases, with 20 bases between. The CDR3 reads CSGALTGSRQPQHF. The CDR3 DNA sequence: TGCAGCGGGGCCCTCACAGGGTCGAGGCAGCCCCAGCATTTT.

This clonotype was counted between two and nine times. The rearrangement links TRBV25-1 to TRBJ2-1; 9 bases are shared with TRBD2. This CDR3 comprises 16 residues. Germline V gene lookup returns CDR1 MGHDK and CDR2 SYGVNS. The trim removed 5 bases at V and 5 bases at J, leaving 10 bases unmatched. CDR3 loop: CASSTYSGRFDNEQFF. In DNA form, the CDR3 reads TGTGCCAGCAGTACCTATAGCGGGAGATTTGACAATGAGCAGTTCTTC.

This clonotype was counted between two and nine times. This chain joins TRBV11-3 and TRBJ2-7; 9 bases are a match to TRBD1. Germline CDR1 reads SGHNT; CDR2 reads YENEEA. The J segment lost 0 bases and the V segment lost 5 bases, leaving 20 bases of the junction unmatched. This CDR3 comprises 20 residues. DNA of the CDR3: TGTGCCAGCAGCCTAAACTCCCGGGACAGGGTTTATCTCCGCTCCTACGAGCAGTACTTC. It codes for CASSLNSRDRVYLRSYEQYF.